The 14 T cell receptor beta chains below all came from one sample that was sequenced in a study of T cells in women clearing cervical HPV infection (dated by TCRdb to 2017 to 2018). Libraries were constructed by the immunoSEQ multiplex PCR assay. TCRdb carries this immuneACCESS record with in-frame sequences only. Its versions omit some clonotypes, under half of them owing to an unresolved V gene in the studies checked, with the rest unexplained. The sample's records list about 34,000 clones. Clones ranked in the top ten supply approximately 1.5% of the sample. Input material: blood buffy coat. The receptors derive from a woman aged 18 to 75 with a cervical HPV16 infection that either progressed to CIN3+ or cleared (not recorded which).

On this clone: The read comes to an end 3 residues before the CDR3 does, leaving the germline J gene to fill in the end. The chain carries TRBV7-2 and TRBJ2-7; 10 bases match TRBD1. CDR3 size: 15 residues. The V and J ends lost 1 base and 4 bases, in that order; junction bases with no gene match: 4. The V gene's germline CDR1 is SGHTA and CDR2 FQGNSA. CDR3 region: CASSLVWTGGYEQYF. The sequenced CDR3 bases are TGTGCCAGCAGCTTAGTGTGGACAGGGGGATACGAG.

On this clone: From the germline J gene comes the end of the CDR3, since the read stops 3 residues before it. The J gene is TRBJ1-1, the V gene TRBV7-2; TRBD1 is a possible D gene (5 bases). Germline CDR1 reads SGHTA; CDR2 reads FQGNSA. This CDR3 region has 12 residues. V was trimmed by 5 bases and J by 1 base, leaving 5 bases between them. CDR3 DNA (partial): TGTGCCAGCAGCAGGGGGAACACTGAA. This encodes CASSRGNTE. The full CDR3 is CASSRGNTEAFF.

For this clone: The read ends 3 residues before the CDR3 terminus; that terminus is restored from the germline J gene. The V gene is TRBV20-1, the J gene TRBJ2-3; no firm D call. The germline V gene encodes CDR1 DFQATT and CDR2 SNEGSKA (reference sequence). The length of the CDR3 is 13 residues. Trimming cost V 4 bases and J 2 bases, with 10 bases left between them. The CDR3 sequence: CSAIPSYTDTQYF. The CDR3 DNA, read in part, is TGCAGTGCTATCCCCTCCTACACAGATACG.

CDR3 region: CASSIEIARLNDQPQHF. The part of the CDR3 DNA that was read is TGTGCCAGTAGTATAGAGATAGCCAGATTAAACGATCAGCCC. The chain recombines TRBV19 with TRBJ1-5; unclear D gene. The read terminates 3 residues ahead of where the CDR3 ends, so the germline J gene completes it. The germline gives CDR1 LNHDA, CDR2 SQIVND (reference sequence). Between the trimmed V and J ends, which lost 0 bases and 5 bases, there was a span of 17 bases. The CDR3 is 17 residues long.

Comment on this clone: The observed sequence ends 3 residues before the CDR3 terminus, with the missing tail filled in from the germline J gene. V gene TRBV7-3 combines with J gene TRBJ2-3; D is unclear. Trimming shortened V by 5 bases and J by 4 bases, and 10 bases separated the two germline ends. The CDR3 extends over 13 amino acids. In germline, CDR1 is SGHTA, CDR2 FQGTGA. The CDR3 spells CASSDSLADTQYF. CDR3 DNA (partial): TGTGCCAGCAGCGATAGTTTAGCAGATACG.

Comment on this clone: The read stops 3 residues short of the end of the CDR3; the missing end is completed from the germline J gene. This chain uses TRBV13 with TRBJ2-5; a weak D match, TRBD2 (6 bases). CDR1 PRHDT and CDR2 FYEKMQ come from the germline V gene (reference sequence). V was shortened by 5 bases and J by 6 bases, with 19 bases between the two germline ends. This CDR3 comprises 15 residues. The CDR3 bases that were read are TGTGCCAGCAGCACCGCGGGGCTATCAGCCCAGACC. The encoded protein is CASSTAGLSAQT. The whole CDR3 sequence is CASSTAGLSAQTQYF. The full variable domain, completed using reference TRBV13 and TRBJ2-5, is AAGVIQSPRHLIKEKRETATLKCYPIPRHDTVYWYQQGPGQDPQFLISFYEKMQSDKGSIPDRFSAQQFSDYHSELNMSSLELGDSALYFCASSTAGLSAQTQYFGPGTRLLVL.

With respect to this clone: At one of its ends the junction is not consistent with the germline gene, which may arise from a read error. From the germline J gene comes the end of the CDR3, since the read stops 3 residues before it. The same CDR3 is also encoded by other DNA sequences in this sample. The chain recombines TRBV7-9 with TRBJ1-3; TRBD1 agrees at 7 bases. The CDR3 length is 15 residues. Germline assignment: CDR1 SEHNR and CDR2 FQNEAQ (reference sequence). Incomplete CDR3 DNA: TGTGCCAGCAGCTTATCCACAGGGGATGGAAACACG. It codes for CASSLSTGDGNT. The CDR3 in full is CASSLSTGDGNTIYF.

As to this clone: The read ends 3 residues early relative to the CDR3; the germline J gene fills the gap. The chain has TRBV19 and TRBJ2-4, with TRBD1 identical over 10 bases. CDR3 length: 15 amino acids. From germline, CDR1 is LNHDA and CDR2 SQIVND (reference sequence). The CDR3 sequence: CASSLRGQGIYGQYF. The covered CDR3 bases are TGTGCCAGTAGTCTCCGGGGACAGGGGATCTATGGT.

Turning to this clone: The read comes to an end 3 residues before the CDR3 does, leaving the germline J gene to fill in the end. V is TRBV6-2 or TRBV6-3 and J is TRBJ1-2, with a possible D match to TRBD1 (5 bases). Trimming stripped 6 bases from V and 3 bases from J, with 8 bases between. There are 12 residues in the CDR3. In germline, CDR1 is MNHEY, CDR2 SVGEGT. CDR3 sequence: CASSQGYYGYTF. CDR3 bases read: TGTGCCAGCAGCCAGGGATACTATGGC.

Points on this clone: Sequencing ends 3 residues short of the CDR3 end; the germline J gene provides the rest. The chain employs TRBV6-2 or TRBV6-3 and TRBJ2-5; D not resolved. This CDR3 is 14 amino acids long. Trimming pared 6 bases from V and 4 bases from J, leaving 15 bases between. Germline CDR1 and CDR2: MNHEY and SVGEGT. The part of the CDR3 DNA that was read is TGTGCCAGCAGGCCTCCCCTAGGAAGAGAGACC. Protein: CASRPPLGRET. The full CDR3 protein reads CASRPPLGRETQYF.

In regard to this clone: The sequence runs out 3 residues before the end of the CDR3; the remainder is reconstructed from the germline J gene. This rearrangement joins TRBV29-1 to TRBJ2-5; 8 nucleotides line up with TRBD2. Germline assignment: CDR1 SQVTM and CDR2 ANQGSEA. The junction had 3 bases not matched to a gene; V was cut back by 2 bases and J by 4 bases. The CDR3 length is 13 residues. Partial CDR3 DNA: TGCAGCGTTGAACTAGCGGGTCGAGAGACC. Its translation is CSVELAGRET. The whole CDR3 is CSVELAGRETQYF.

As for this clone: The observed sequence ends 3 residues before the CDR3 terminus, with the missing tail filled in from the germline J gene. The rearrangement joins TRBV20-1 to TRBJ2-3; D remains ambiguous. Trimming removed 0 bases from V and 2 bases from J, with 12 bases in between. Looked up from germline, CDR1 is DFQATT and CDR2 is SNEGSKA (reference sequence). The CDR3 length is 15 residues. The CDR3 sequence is CSARDFGLTTDTQYF. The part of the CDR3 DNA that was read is TGCAGTGCTAGAGATTTTGGGCTTACCACAGATACG.

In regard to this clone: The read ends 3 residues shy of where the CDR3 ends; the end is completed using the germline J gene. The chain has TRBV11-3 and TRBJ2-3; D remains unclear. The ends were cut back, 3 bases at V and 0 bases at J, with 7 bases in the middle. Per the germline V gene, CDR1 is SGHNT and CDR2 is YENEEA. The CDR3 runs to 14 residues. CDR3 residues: CASSFGGSTDTQYF. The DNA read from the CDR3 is TGTGCCAGCAGCTTTGGCGGTAGCACAGATACG.

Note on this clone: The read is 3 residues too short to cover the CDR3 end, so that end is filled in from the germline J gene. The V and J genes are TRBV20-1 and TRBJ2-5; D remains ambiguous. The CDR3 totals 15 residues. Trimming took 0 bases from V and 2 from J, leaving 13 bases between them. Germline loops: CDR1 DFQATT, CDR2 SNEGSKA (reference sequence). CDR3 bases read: TGCAGTGCTAGAGACCTACTTGGTCCTCAAGAGACC. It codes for CSARDLLGPQET. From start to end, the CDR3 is CSARDLLGPQETQYF.